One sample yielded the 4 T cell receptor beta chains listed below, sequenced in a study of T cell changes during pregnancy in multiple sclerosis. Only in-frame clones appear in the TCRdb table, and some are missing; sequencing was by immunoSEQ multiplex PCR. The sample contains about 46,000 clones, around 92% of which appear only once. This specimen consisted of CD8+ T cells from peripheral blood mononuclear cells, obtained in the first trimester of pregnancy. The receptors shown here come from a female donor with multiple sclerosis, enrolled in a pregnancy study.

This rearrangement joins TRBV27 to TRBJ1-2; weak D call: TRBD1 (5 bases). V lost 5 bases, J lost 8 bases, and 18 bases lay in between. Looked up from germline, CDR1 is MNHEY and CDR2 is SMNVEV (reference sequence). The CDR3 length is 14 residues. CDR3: CASSPLAGARGYTF. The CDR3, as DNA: TGTGCCAGCAGTCCCCTGGCTGGGGCGAGGGGCTACACCTTC.

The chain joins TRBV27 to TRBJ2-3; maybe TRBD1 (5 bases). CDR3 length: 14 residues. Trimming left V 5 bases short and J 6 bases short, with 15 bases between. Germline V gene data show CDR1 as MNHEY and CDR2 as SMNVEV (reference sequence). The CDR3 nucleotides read TGTGCCAGCAGTGCGTCGGTCACAGGTGATACGCAGTATTTT. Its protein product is CASSASVTGDTQYF.

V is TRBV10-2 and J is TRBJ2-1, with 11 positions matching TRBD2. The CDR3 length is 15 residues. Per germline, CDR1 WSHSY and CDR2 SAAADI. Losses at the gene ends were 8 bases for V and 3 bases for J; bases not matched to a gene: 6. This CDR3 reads CASAVGLAGYNEQFF. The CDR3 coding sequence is TGCGCCAGCGCCGTAGGACTAGCGGGCTACAATGAGCAGTTCTTC.

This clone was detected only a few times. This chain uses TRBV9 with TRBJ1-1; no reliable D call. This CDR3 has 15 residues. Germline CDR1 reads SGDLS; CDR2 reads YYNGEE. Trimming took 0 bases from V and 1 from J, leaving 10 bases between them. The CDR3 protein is CASSVGGRANTEAFF. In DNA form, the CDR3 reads TGTGCCAGCAGCGTAGGTGGGCGGGCGAACACTGAAGCTTTCTTT.